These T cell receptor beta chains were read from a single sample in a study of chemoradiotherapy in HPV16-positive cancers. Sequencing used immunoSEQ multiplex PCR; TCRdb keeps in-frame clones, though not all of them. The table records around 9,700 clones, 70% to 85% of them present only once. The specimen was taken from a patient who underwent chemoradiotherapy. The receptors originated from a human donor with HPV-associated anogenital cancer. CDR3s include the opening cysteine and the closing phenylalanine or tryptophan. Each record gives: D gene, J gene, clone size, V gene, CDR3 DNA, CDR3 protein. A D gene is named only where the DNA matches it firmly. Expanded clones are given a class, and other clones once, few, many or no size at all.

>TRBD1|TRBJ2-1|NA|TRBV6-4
TGTGCCAGCAGTGCCGTGACAGGGATTTCTGAGCAGTTCTTC
CASSAVTGISEQFF
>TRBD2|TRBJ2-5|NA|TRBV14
TGTGCCAGCAGCCAGGAGGGACTAGCGGGGCTCCAAGAGACCCAGTACTTC
CASSQEGLAGLQETQYF
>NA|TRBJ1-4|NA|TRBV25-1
TGTGCCAGCAGTGAATGGGGGCAGACGGGAAAACTGTTTTTT
CASSEWGQTGKLFF
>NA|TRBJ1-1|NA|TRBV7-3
TGTGCCAGCAGCTTAACATGTCTGGGGACGAACACTGAAGCTTTCTTT
CASSLTCLGTNTEAFF
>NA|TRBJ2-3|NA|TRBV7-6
TGTGCCAGCAGCTTATTGGAGGGGGAGTGGATAGATACGCAGTATTTT
CASSLLEGEWIDTQYF
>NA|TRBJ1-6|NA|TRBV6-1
TGTGCCAGCAGTGAAGCCGGCAGGGGCAATAGGTCACCCCTCCACTTT
CASSEAGRGNRSPLHF
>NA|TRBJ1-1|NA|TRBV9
TGTGCCAGCAGCGTAGCCGACAGGCCGAACACTGAAGCTTTCTTT
CASSVADRPNTEAFF
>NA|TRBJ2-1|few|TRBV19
TGTGCCAGTAGTATAGGCCCCCTACAGGGTAGCTCCTACAATGAGCAGTTCTTC
CASSIGPLQGSSYNEQFF
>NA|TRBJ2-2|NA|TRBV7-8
TGTGCCAGCAGCGTAGGACAGAGAACCGGGGAGCTGTTTTTT
CASSVGQRTGELFF
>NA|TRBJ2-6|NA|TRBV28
TGTGCCAGCAGTTTAAGTGCGGCAGGTGGGGCCAACGTCCTGACTTTC
CASSLSAAGGANVLTF
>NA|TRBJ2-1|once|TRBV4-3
TGCGCCAGCAGCCGGGGTTATTCCTACAATGAGCAGTTCTTC
CASSRGYSYNEQFF
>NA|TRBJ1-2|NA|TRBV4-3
TGCGCCAGCAGCCTGGGGCAATCCACCCCGGGTGGCTACACCTTC
CASSLGQSTPGGYTF
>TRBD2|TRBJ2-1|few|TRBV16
TGTGCCAGCAGCCAAGGCTTGCTAGCGGGGGGACATGAGCAGTTCTTC
CASSQGLLAGGHEQFF
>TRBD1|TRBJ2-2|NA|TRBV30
TGTGCCTGGAGTAAGGGACAGCTCACCGGGGAGCTGTTTTTT
CAWSKGQLTGELFF
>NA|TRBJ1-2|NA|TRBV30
TGTGCCTGGAGTGTGGTTGCCGGGAGATCTGGCTACACCTTC
CAWSVVAGRSGYTF
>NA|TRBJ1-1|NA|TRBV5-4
TGTGCCAGCAGCTCCCCCTTTTCCATGAACACTGAAGCTTTCTTT
CASSSPFSMNTEAFF
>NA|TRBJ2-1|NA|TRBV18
TGTGCCAGCTCACCTGTCACGGCGGGGAACAATGAGCAGTTCTTC
CASSPVTAGNNEQFF
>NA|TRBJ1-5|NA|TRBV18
TGTGCCAGCTCACCGGGAGGCAGGACGCCGCAGCCCCAGCATTTT
CASSPGGRTPQPQHF
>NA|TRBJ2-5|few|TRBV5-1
TGCGCCAGCAGCTTTCTCGAACAAGAGACCCAGTACTTC
CASSFLEQETQYF
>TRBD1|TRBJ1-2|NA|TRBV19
TGTGCCAGTAGTATTTATGAGACAGGGGCTGGCTACACCTTC
CASSIYETGAGYTF
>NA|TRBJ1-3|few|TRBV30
TGTGCCTGGAGTGAGGGGCTTGGAAACACCATATATTTT
CAWSEGLGNTIYF
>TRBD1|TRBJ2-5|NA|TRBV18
TGTGCCAGCTCACCCCTGGGACAGGGGGAAAGGCGGGGGACCCAGTACTTC
CASSPLGQGERRGTQYF
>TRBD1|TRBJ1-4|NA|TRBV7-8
TGTGCCAGCAGCTTAGCAGACAGGGCTGAAAAACTGTTTTTT
CASSLADRAEKLFF
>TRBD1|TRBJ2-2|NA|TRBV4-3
TGCGCCAGCAGCCAATCGTCAGGGACAGGGCTTACCGGGGAGCTGTTTTTT
CASSQSSGTGLTGELFF
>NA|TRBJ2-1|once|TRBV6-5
TGTGCCAGCAGTTACGGTACGAGGGTTAGCTACAATGAGCAGTTCTTC
CASSYGTRVSYNEQFF
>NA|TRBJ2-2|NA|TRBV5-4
TGTGCCAGCAGCTTTTCCCGGCAGTCGAACACCGGGGAGCTGTTTTTT
CASSFSRQSNTGELFF
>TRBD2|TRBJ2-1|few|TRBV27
TGTGCCAGCAGCCGGGGACTAGCTACTCGGAATGAGCAGTTCTTC
CASSRGLATRNEQFF
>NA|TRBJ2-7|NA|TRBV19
TGTGCCAGTAGTAAATCCAGCGGTCTCTACGAGCAGTACTTC
CASSKSSGLYEQYF
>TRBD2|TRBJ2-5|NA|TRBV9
TGTGCCAGCAGCGTATCCGGGAGGTGGGAGACCCAGTACTTC
CASSVSGRWETQYF
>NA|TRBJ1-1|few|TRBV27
TGTGCCAGCAGTAATTCAAGGAACACTGAAGCTTTCTTT
CASSNSRNTEAFF
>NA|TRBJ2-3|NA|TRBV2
TGTGCCAGCAGGACTCAAGGGAGGTCCACAGATACGCAGTATTTT
CASRTQGRSTDTQYF
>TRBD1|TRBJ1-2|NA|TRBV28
TGTGCCAGCAGGCCCAGACAGGGGGCGCGTATTACCTATGGCTACACCTTC
CASRPRQGARITYGYTF
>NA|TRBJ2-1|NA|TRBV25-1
TGTGCCAGCAGGGGGGGGCATGAGCAGTTCTTC
CASRGGHEQFF
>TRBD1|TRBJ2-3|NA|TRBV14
TGTGCCAGCAGCCAACAGGGGGCGTATGATACGCAGTATTTT
CASSQQGAYDTQYF
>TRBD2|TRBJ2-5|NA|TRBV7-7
TGTGCTAGCAGCTTAGCCGCGGGGGATGAGACCCAGTACTTC
CASSLAAGDETQYF
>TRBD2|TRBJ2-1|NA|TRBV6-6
TGTGCCAGCGCCTCAGCGGGGAGCTCCTACAATGAGCAGTTCTTC
CASASAGSSYNEQFF
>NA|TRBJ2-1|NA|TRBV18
TGTGCCAGCTCAGATACCGGGGACAATGAGCAGTTCTTC
CASSDTGDNEQFF